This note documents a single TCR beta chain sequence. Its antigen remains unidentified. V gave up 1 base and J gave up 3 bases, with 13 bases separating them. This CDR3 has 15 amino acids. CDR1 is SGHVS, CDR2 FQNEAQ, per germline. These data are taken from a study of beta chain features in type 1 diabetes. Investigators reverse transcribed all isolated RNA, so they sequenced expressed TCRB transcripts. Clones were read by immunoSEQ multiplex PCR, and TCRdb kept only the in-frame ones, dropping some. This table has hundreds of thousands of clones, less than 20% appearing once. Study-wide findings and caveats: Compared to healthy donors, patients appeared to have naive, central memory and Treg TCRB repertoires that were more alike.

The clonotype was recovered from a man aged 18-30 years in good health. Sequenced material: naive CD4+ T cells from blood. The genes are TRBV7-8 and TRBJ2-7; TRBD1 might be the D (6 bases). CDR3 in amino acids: CASSLGGGRGYEQYF. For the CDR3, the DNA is TGTGCCAGCAGCTTAGGAGGGGGACGGGGCTACGAGCAGTACTTC.